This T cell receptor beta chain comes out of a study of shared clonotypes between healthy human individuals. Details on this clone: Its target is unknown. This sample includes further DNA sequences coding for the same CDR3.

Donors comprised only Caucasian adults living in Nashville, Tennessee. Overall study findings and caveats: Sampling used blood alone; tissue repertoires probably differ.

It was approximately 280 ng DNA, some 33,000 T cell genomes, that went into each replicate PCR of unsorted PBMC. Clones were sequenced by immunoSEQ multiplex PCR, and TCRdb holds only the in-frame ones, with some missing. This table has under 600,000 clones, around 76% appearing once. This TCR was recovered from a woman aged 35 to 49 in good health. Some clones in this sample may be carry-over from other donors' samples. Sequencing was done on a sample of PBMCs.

CDR3 protein: CASSLGGGETQYF. CDR3 nucleotide sequence: TGTGCCAGCAGCTTAGGAGGGGGCGAGACCCAGTACTTC. V is TRBV5-6 and J is TRBJ2-5; D is perhaps TRBD1 (7 bases). The V gene's germline CDR1 is SGHDT and CDR2 YYEEEE. The CDR3 totals 13 residues. V was shortened by 2 bases and J by 5 bases, with 10 bases between the two germline ends.